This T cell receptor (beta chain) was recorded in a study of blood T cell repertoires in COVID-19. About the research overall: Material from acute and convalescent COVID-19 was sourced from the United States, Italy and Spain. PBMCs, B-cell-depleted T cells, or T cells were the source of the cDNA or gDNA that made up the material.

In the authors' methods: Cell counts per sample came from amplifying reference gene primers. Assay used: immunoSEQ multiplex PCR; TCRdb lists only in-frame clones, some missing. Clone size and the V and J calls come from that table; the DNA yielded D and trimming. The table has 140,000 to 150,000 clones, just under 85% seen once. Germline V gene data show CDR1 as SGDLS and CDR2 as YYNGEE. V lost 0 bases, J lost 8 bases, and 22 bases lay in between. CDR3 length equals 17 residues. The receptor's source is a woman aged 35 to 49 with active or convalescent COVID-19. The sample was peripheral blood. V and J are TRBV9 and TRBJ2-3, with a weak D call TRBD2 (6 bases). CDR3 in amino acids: CASSVGPGTGGTFTQYF. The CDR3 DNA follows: TGTGCCAGCAGCGTAGGACCCGGGACTGGGGGTACATTTACGCAGTATTTT. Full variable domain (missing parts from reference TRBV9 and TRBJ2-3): DSGVTQTPKHLITATGQRVTLRCSPRSGDLSVYWYQQSLDQGLQFLIQYYNGEERAKGNILERFSAQQFPDLHSELNLSSLELGDSALYFCASSVGPGTGGTFTQYFGPGTRLTVL.